One and the same sample provided the 31 T cell receptor beta chains below, sequenced in a study of CD8 T cells in ankylosing spondylitis. Findings of the study overall: Seemingly distinctive of ankylosing spondylitis blood was a TCR beta motif formed by eight highly homologous variants.

A single record per CDR3 protein comes from TCRdb applying MiXCR to the 5' RACE reads. The sample lists hundreds of thousands of distinct CDR3 sequences, 12% seen once, with about 0.5% in the top ten. The antigens these receptors bind are not known. The material sequenced was blood, either unsorted or a sorted T cell fraction (not recorded which). These receptor sequences come from a male donor with ankylosing spondylitis.

V gene TRBV20-1 combines with J gene TRBJ1-4; D uncertain. V dropped 6 bases and J dropped 8 bases, with 19 bases sitting between them. This CDR3 has 14 amino acids. The germline V gene encodes CDR1 DFQATT and CDR2 SNEGSKA (reference sequence). Here the CDR3 reads CSAPRHIKDEKLFF. CDR3 nucleotide sequence: TGCAGTGCCCCCCGACACATAAAGGACGAAAAACTGTTTTTT.

The chain couples TRBV11-1 to TRBJ2-3; D is possibly TRBD2 (5 bases). The CDR3 totals 14 residues. CDR1 and CDR2 from the germline V gene are SGHAT and FQDESV (reference sequence). With 5 bases removed from V and 4 bases from J, the gap between germline ends came to 13 bases. For the CDR3, the DNA is TGTGCCAGCAGCGCCGGGGAGTACTCAGATACGCAGTATTTT. This gives the protein CASSAGEYSDTQYF.

This clonotype showed up just a few times. The chain recombines TRBV4-3 with TRBJ2-2, with D possibly matching TRBD1 (6 bases). With 3 bases removed from V and 3 bases from J, the gap between germline ends came to 17 bases. CDR1 is LGHNA and CDR2 is YSLEER in the germline V gene. The length of the CDR3 is 17 residues. The CDR3 DNA sequence: TGCGCCAGCAGCCAGACACAGGGTTATGGCGACACCGGGGAGCTGTTTTTT. Translation gives CASSQTQGYGDTGELFF.

This clonotype was seen at least ten times. V usage is TRBV6-5 and J usage is TRBJ1-3; unclear D gene. The CDR3 totals 13 residues. The ends were cut back, 2 bases at V and 2 bases at J, with 4 bases in the middle. Germline CDR1 is MNHEY and CDR2 is SVGAGI. CDR3 nucleotide sequence: TGTGCCAGCAGTTACGGCCCTGGAAACACCATATATTTT. Amino acid sequence: CASSYGPGNTIYF.

This clonotype was seen once. The chain employs TRBV28 and TRBJ2-1; 11 nucleotides match TRBD2. Germline lookup yields CDR1 MDHEN and CDR2 SYDVKM. Trimming cost V 3 bases and J 8 bases; bases outside gene matches: 6. CDR3 size: 15 residues. DNA of the CDR3: TGTGCCAGCAGTTTCTCTAGCGGGGGGTTCGATGAGCAGTTCTTC. As protein: CASSFSSGGFDEQFF.

In its sample, this clonotype was seen a few times. J is TRBJ2-3 and V is TRBV10-3, with 9 bases aligning to TRBD2. Germline-derived CDR1 and CDR2 are ENHRY and SYGVKD. This CDR3 has 18 residues. The trim removed 1 base at V and 3 bases at J, leaving 11 bases unmatched. The CDR3 nucleotides are TGTGCCATCAGTGAGTGGGGCGGGAGGGCCCATTCAACAGATACGCAGTATTTT. Translation gives CAISEWGGRAHSTDTQYF.

This clonotype has at least ten counts. Germline is not matched at one junction end, which may reflect a read error. The chain uses TRBV5-1 and TRBJ2-5; 7 nucleotides match TRBD2. The CDR3 sequence is 14 residues long. The germline gives CDR1 SGHRS, CDR2 YFSETQ. This CDR3 is CASSLSSGEETQYF. For the CDR3, the DNA is TGTGCCAGCAGTTTATCCAGCGGGGAAGAGACCCAGTACTTC.

This clonotype occurred many times. V and J are TRBV20-1 and TRBJ2-1; a weak D match, TRBD2 (5 bases). V was shortened by 0 bases and J by 2 bases, with 8 bases between the two germline ends. The CDR3 is 14 residues long. The germline gives CDR1 DFQATT, CDR2 SNEGSKA (reference sequence). The CDR3 here is CSARDHSAYNEQFF. The DNA of the CDR3 is TGCAGTGCTAGAGACCATAGCGCCTACAATGAGCAGTTCTTC.

This CDR3 reads CASSQEVSFTRFF. The DNA of the CDR3 is TGCGCCAGCAGCCAAGAGGTGTCATTTACGAGGTTCTTC. The rearrangement joins TRBV4-3 to TRBJ2-1; D remains ambiguous. V gave up 0 bases and J gave up 15 bases, with 15 bases separating them. Germline assignment: CDR1 LGHNA and CDR2 YSLEER. The CDR3 totals 13 residues.

This chain links TRBV11-2 with TRBJ2-1; D is perhaps TRBD2 (5 bases). The CDR3 is 15 amino acids. Germline V gives CDR1 SGHAT, CDR2 FQNNGV. Trimming removed 4 bases at V and 0 bases at J, with 10 bases between. In nucleotides, the CDR3 is TGTGCCAGCAGCTCGTGGGCGGGCTCCTACAATGAGCAGTTCTTC. It encodes CASSSWAGSYNEQFF.

This clonotype was observed many times. This chain connects TRBV15 to TRBJ1-2; weak D call: TRBD1 (6 bases). V was cut by 4 bases and J by 4 bases, with 10 bases left in between. This CDR3 is 13 amino acids long. CDR1 LNHNV and CDR2 YYDKDF come from the germline V gene (reference sequence). The CDR3 loop is CATSMGHIYGYTF. Here the CDR3 DNA reads TGTGCCACCAGCATGGGACACATCTATGGCTACACCTTC.

The table lists this clonotype with many counts. This rearrangement joins TRBV28 to TRBJ2-1; D call uncertain. CDR3 length equals 13 residues. Germline V gene lookup returns CDR1 MDHEN and CDR2 SYDVKM. Trimming removed 6 bases at V and 6 bases at J, with 12 bases between. The CDR3 DNA reads TGTGCCAGCAGCCCTCCGGGCCTCAATGAGCAGTTCTTC. It is translated as CASSPPGLNEQFF.

DNA for the CDR3: TGTGCCAGCAGATTTACAGTACCCACTGAAGCTTTCTTT. Its protein product is CASRFTVPTEAFF. The V gene is TRBV7-2, the J gene TRBJ1-1; D is unresolved. V lost 6 bases, J lost 4 bases, and 12 bases lay in between. CDR3 size: 13 residues. Looked up from germline, CDR1 is SGHTA and CDR2 is FQGNSA.

In its sample, this clonotype was seen a few times. The chain carries TRBV20-1 and TRBJ1-6; unclear D gene. Germline CDR1 DFQATT, CDR2 SNEGSKA (reference sequence). V lost 0 bases to trimming and J lost 5 bases, with 8 bases between them. CDR3 size: 14 residues. CDR3 DNA sequence: TGCAGTGCTAGAGATAGACGGGATAATTCACCCCTCCACTTT. This encodes CSARDRRDNSPLHF.

This clonotype was observed many times. The J gene is TRBJ2-1, the V gene TRBV5-1, with D hard to call. There are 15 residues in the CDR3. V lost 0 bases to trimming and J lost 5 bases, with 12 bases between them. Germline V gene lookup returns CDR1 SGHRS and CDR2 YFSETQ. Written as DNA, the CDR3 is TGCGCCAGCAGCTTGGTTCCGGGTCCGGACAATGAGCAGTTCTTC. Its translation: CASSLVPGPDNEQFF.

The rearrangement links TRBV20-1 to TRBJ1-2; 7 nucleotides align to TRBD1. V lost 2 bases and J lost 3; bases outside the gene matches: 12. The CDR3 has 16 amino acids. Germline lookup yields CDR1 DFQATT and CDR2 SNEGSKA (reference sequence). The CDR3 loop is CSARNVQGGQYYGYTF. The CDR3 region has the DNA TGCAGTGCTAGAAATGTCCAGGGGGGCCAGTACTATGGCTACACCTTC.

Ten or more counts support this clonotype. The chain employs TRBV20-1 and TRBJ2-3, with D possibly TRBD2 on 5 matching bases. This CDR3 comprises 13 residues. The V end lost 6 bases, the J end lost 4 bases, and 14 bases lay between the germline ends. Germline V gene data show CDR1 as DFQATT and CDR2 as SNEGSKA (reference sequence). The CDR3 sequence: CSANPLRADTQYF. CDR3 coding DNA: TGCAGTGCCAATCCCTTGCGGGCAGATACGCAGTATTTT.

This clonotype showed up many times. This chain links TRBV12-3 or TRBV12-4 with TRBJ1-5, with TRBD1 matching over 8 bases. V gave up 7 bases and J gave up 5 bases; unmatched junction bases: 13. This CDR3 region has 16 residues. Here the CDR3 DNA reads TGTGCCAGCACCTTTGGGGACAGGACCTTATATCAGCCCCAGCATTTT. Residues: CASTFGDRTLYQPQHF.

This clonotype has only a few counts. A much larger clone is a single base away; this may be a read error. The CDR3: CASSRDRRTDTQYF. The CDR3 bases are TGTGCCAGCAGCCGGGACAGGCGCACAGATACGCAGTATTTT. The rearrangement joins TRBV2 to TRBJ2-3, with TRBD1 matching over 8 bases. This CDR3 contains 14 residues. J gave up 1 base and V 6 bases, and 3 bases lay outside the gene matches. Germline CDR1 and CDR2: SNHLY and FYNNEI.

This clonotype was counted many times. This chain joins TRBV20-1 and TRBJ2-3, with a tentative D call TRBD2 (5 bases). This CDR3 has 14 residues. Trimming took off 5 bases at V and 4 bases at J, with 16 bases between the two ends. CDR1 and CDR2 from the germline V gene are DFQATT and SNEGSKA (reference sequence). CDR3 residues: CSAPGIARADTQYF. CDR3 in DNA: TGCAGTGCTCCCGGGATAGCGAGAGCAGATACGCAGTATTTT.

V is TRBV24-1 and J is TRBJ1-2; D is uncertain. There are 12 residues in the CDR3. V lost 6 bases and J 4 bases, leaving 8 bases between the germline ends. CDR1 is KGHDR, CDR2 SFDVKD, per germline. CDR3 sequence reads: CATSSESYGYTF. The CDR3 region has the DNA TGTGCCACCAGTTCTGAAAGCTATGGCTACACCTTC.

The chain carries TRBV12-3 or TRBV12-4 and TRBJ2-4; 8 bases map to TRBD1. Losses at the gene ends were 6 bases for V and 4 bases for J; bases not matched to a gene: 11. This CDR3 has 16 residues. CDR3 DNA: TGTGCCAGCAGCCACACCGACAGGGGCTCGAAAAACATTCAGTACTTC. Its translation: CASSHTDRGSKNIQYF.

This clonotype has just a few counts. This chain links TRBV11-1 with TRBJ2-1; a possible D gene is TRBD2 (5 bases). Germline V gene lookup returns CDR1 SGHAT and CDR2 FQDESV (reference sequence). The CDR3 length is 16 residues. Trimming took 5 bases from V and 0 from J, leaving 14 bases between them. The CDR3 region has the DNA TGTGCCAGCAGCCGGGAAGTGGCTAGCTCCTACAATGAGCAGTTCTTC. This translates into CASSREVASSYNEQFF.

This clonotype occurred a few times. For the CDR3, the DNA is TGTGCCAGCAGCTCGGCTCCGACGGAGACCCAGTACTTC. It codes for CASSSAPTETQYF. This sequence joins TRBV7-2 and TRBJ2-5; no clear D gene. This CDR3 spans 13 amino acids. Trimming left V 4 bases short and J 5 bases short, with 11 bases between. Germline V gives CDR1 SGHTA, CDR2 FQGNSA.

This clonotype was counted ten times or more. CDR3 region: CASPRDRTNYGYTF. The CDR3 bases are TGCGCCAGCCCCCGGGACAGGACTAACTATGGCTACACCTTC. The chain carries TRBV4-3 and TRBJ1-2; 8 bases line up with TRBD1. Germline CDR1 and CDR2: LGHNA and YSLEER. CDR3 length: 14 residues. V was pared by 8 bases and J by 0 bases, with 5 bases of the junction left unmatched.

This clonotype showed up many times. This rearrangement joins TRBV10-3 to TRBJ2-5, with 7 bases that match TRBD1. The CDR3 is 14 residues long. V lost 5 bases to trimming and J lost 3 bases; unmatched junction nucleotides: 6. Germline lookup yields CDR1 ENHRY and CDR2 SYGVKD. In DNA, the CDR3 is TGTGCCATCAGTAAGGCCGGGACAGAAGAGACCCAGTACTTC. Translating it yields CAISKAGTEETQYF.

Only a few counts were recorded for this clonotype. The V and J genes are TRBV20-1 and TRBJ2-5, with D perhaps matching TRBD1 (5 bases). V was cut by 7 bases and J by 1 base, with 13 bases left in between. CDR3 length: 13 amino acids. CDR1 is DFQATT, CDR2 SNEGSKA, per germline (reference sequence). CDR3 sequence: CSGYSGFQETQYF. The CDR3 region has the DNA TGCAGTGGCTATTCAGGGTTCCAAGAGACCCAGTACTTC.

Of note for this clonotype: Germline and junction disagree at one end, which may indicate a read error. V usage is TRBV11-2 and J usage is TRBJ2-7; the D is unclear. Per the germline V gene, CDR1 is SGHAT and CDR2 is FQNNGV. This CDR3 region has 13 residues. The CDR3 nucleotides read TGTGCCAGCACCTTAAAGAGCTCCTACGAGCAGTACTTC. Protein product: CASTLKSSYEQYF. Looking up the rest from reference TRBV11-2 and TRBJ2-7 gives the full variable domain: EAGVAQSPRYKIIEKRQSVAFWCNPISGHATLYWYQQILGQGPKLLIQFQNNGVVDDSQLPKDRFSAERLKGVDSTLKIQPAKLEDSAVYLCASTLKSSYEQYFGPGTRLTVT.

This clonotype was seen ten or more times. This sequence joins TRBV29-1 and TRBJ2-7, with TRBD1 identical over 8 bases. The CDR3 length is 15 residues. After removal of 4 bases from V and 2 bases from J, the junction contained 10 bases not matched to a gene. CDR1 and CDR2 from the germline V gene are SQVTM and ANQGSEA. DNA of the CDR3: TGCAGCGTTGGCCGGTGGGACAGGCTGACCTACGAGCAGTACTTC. Protein product: CSVGRWDRLTYEQYF.

This clonotype was observed a handful of times. The CDR3 region is CASSQDSQGFQPQHF. In DNA form, the CDR3 reads TGTGCCAGCAGCCAAGATTCGCAGGGGTTTCAGCCCCAGCATTTT. The chain combines TRBV3-1 with TRBJ1-5, with a tentative D call TRBD1 (6 bases). This CDR3 has 15 residues. The V gene lost 0 bases and the J gene lost 6 bases, with 12 bases spanning the gap. Germline-derived CDR1 and CDR2 are LGHDT and YNNKEL (reference sequence).

This clonotype was counted a single time. This chain links TRBV10-3 with TRBJ2-3; tentative D call: TRBD1 (5 bases). The CDR3 is 15 amino acids. Deletions cut 8 bases from V and 0 bases from J, with 15 bases between. Germline V CDR1 and CDR2: ENHRY, SYGVKD. This CDR3 is CAIAVDRPSTDTQYF. As DNA, the CDR3 is TGTGCCATCGCGGTCGACAGACCCAGCACAGATACGCAGTATTTT.